The text below deals with one T cell receptor beta chain. RNA transcripts yielded amplified TCR beta CDR3 regions. First-round RT-PCR relied on HTBI primers, and a second-round multiplex PCR came next. TCRdb processed the multiplex PCR reads anew with MiXCR; each CDR3 protein has one entry. The data show 600,000 to 950,000 distinct CDR3 sequences, 40% seen once. This sample is part of a study of Graves' ophthalmopathy and Graves' hyperthyroidism. Sampling approximately 10 ml of fresh peripheral blood provided the PBMCs. After removal of 4 bases from V and 2 bases from J, the junction contained 8 bases not matched to a gene. The length of the CDR3 is 15 residues. Germline CDR1 and CDR2: SGDLS and YYNGEE.

This rearrangement joins TRBV9 to TRBJ2-7; the match to TRBD1 covers 8 bases. This clonotype was sampled from an adult man with Graves' ophthalmopathy. The sequenced sample was peripheral blood. DNA of the CDR3: TGTGCCAGCAGCCCCGGACAGGGTGGGGCCTACGAGCAGTACTTC. Amino acids: CASSPGQGGAYEQYF.